This T cell receptor beta chain was obtained from a study of cytotoxic CD8 clonotypes in ibrutinib-treated CLL. CDR1 is SGHAT and CDR2 is FQNNGV in the germline V gene. V lost 4 bases to trimming and J lost 4 bases; unmatched junction nucleotides: 11. This CDR3 is 16 amino acids long. Produced via immunoSEQ multiplex PCR; TCRdb's table is partial and in-frame only. The sample includes hundreds of thousands of clones, roughly 70% seen only once; the top ten take just over 15%. The chain couples TRBV11-2 to TRBJ2-5; 8 positions agree with TRBD1. This clonotype was sampled from a human donor with chronic lymphocytic leukemia. Specimen: PBMCs, collected after 24 months of ibrutinib treatment. CDR3 in DNA: TGTGCCAGCAGCTCCCAGGGGGCGATTGGGGCAGAGACCCAGTACTTC. Translating gives CASSSQGAIGAETQYF.